The 30 T cell receptor beta chains below come from one sample, sequenced in a study of glioma-infiltrating T cells after dendritic cell vaccination. Only in-frame clones appear in the TCRdb table, and some are missing; sequencing was by immunoSEQ multiplex PCR. The profile shows about 21,000 clones, 75% to 85% of them singletons. The starting material was blood, obtained before dendritic cell vaccination. These receptors were collected from a human donor with glioblastoma.

V gene TRBV14 combines with J gene TRBJ2-5; TRBD2 is a possible D gene (5 bases). The J call may be incorrect, as the DNA end agrees better with TRBJ2-7. This CDR3 spans 14 amino acids. Germline V gene sequence: CDR1 SGHDN, CDR2 FVKESK. The CDR3 nucleotides are TGTGCCAGCAGCCCCCTTCGGGGAGCCTACGAGCAGTACTTC. It specifies CASSPLRGAYEQYF.

V and J are TRBV13 and TRBJ1-2, with D possibly being TRBD1 (5 bases). V shed 2 bases and J shed 3 bases, with 16 bases lying between them. The CDR3 consists of 16 residues. The germline CDR1 and CDR2 sequences are PRHDT and FYEKMQ (reference sequence). The CDR3 bases are TGTGCCAGCAGCTTACTTGTCCGGACAAGGGACTATGGCTACACCTTC. Protein product: CASSLLVRTRDYGYTF.

The V gene is TRBV9, the J gene TRBJ1-2, with D perhaps TRBD1 (6 bases). The CDR3 has 14 residues. The germline gives CDR1 SGDLS, CDR2 YYNGEE. Trimming pared 3 bases from V and 0 bases from J, leaving 9 bases between. CDR3 sequence (DNA): TGTGCCAGCAGCGGGACAGTTACTAACTATGGCTACACCTTC. Translating gives CASSGTVTNYGYTF.

This chain uses TRBV27 with TRBJ2-3; 7 bases map to TRBD2. CDR1 and CDR2 from the germline V gene are MNHEY and SMNVEV (reference sequence). The V and J ends lost 2 bases and 6 bases, in that order; junction bases with no gene match: 20. This CDR3 comprises 19 residues. CDR3 coding DNA: TGTGCCAGCAGTTTAAACCCCCCCGGACTAGTAATTCTGATCGATACGCAGTATTTT. Residues: CASSLNPPGLVILIDTQYF.

This clone has a handful of counts. The chain carries TRBV7-2 and TRBJ2-6; possible D gene TRBD2, 8 bases. The CDR3 runs 19 residues. Germline values: CDR1 SGHTA, CDR2 FQGNSA. V lost 2 bases to trimming and J lost 2 bases, with 19 bases between them. The CDR3 loop is CASSLRVGSGTAGANVLTF. CDR3 in DNA: TGTGCCAGCAGCTTAAGGGTGGGTAGCGGGACAGCTGGGGCCAACGTCCTGACTTTC.

The rearrangement uses TRBV5-6 and TRBJ2-3, with 11 bases fitting TRBD2. J lost 4 bases, V lost 0 bases, and 1 base had no gene match. The CDR3 covers 15 residues. Germline assignment: CDR1 SGHDT and CDR2 YYEEEE. The chain's CDR3 is CASSLVAGGADTQYF. The CDR3, as DNA: TGTGCCAGCAGCTTGGTAGCGGGAGGGGCAGATACGCAGTATTTT.

The gene calls are TRBV4-3 and TRBJ2-2, with D maybe TRBD2 (7 bases). This CDR3 contains 16 residues. Trimming took off 3 bases at V and 1 base at J, with 12 bases between the two ends. Germline assignment: CDR1 LGHNA and CDR2 YSLEER. The CDR3 bases are TGCGCCAGCAGCCAGGGGGGGGGACAGAACACCGGGGAGCTGTTTTTT. Its translation: CASSQGGGQNTGELFF.

The CDR3 reads CASSLGGAGYGYTF. Here the CDR3 DNA reads TGTGCCAGCAGCTTAGGGGGCGCAGGCTATGGCTACACCTTC. The rearrangement links TRBV7-3 to TRBJ1-2, with D possibly matching TRBD1 (6 bases). The V gene's germline CDR1 is SGHTA and CDR2 FQGTGA. The V end lost 2 bases, the J end lost 4 bases, and 11 bases lay between the germline ends. The CDR3 has 14 residues. The whole variable domain, remainder taken from reference TRBV7-3 and TRBJ1-2, is GAGVSQTPSNKVTEKGKYVELRCDPISGHTALYWYRQSLGQGPEFLIYFQGTGAADDSGLPNDRFFAVRPEGSVSTLKIQRTERGDSAVYLCASSLGGAGYGYTFGSGTRLTVV.

For this clone: Sequence at one end of the junction differs from germline and may be a read error. The chain is built from TRBV7-2 and TRBJ2-7, with D tentatively TRBD2 (6 bases). This CDR3 comprises 15 residues. Germline CDR1 SGHTA, CDR2 FQGNSA. CDR3 region: CASSEYAGPSYEQYF. DNA of the CDR3: TGCGCCAGCAGTGAGTACGCGGGACCCTCCTACGAGCAGTACTTC.

This clone was recorded a few times. The J gene is TRBJ1-5, the V gene TRBV2, with TRBD1 identical over 10 bases. The CDR3 spans 19 residues. Germline CDR1 reads SNHLY; CDR2 reads FYNNEI. J was trimmed by 0 bases and V by 6 bases; bases with no gene match: 14. The CDR3 region has the DNA TGTGCCAGCAGCGCCTCCGGGACAGGGGCTTCTAATAGCAATCAGCCCCAGCATTTT. Protein product: CASSASGTGASNSNQPQHF.

The chain uses TRBV5-1 and TRBJ2-6, with a weak D call TRBD1 (6 bases). With 1 base removed from V and 0 bases from J, the gap between germline ends came to 14 bases. CDR3 length: 18 amino acids. The germline gives CDR1 SGHRS, CDR2 YFSETQ. The CDR3 bases are TGCGCCAGCAGCTTGTTTCGCTTGACAGGCTCTGGGGCCAACGTCCTGACTTTC. This codes for CASSLFRLTGSGANVLTF.

Of note for this clone: Other DNA sequences of this sample code for an identical CDR3. This chain links TRBV5-6 with TRBJ1-1; 8 bases align to TRBD1. In germline, CDR1 is SGHDT, CDR2 YYEEEE. J lost 2 bases, V lost 3 bases, and 18 bases had no gene match. This CDR3 has 19 residues. CDR3 sequence (DNA): TGTGCCAGCAGCTCAGCAGGGGGCTCGTGGGGGTGGGTAAACACTGAAGCTTTCTTT. Amino acids: CASSSAGGSWGWVNTEAFF.

This clone was found a few times. The V and J genes are TRBV6-5 and TRBJ2-5; TRBD2 might be the D (6 bases). Trimming took off 7 bases at V and 4 bases at J, with 19 bases between the two ends. The CDR3 is 15 amino acids. The germline gives CDR1 MNHEY, CDR2 SVGAGI. CDR3 residues: CASISGMAEGETQYF. CDR3 bases: TGTGCCAGCATAAGTGGGATGGCGGAGGGAGAGACCCAGTACTTC.

This chain links TRBV29-1 with TRBJ2-7, with D maybe TRBD2 (7 bases). Germline CDR1 SQVTM, CDR2 ANQGSEA. Deletions cut 7 bases from V and 6 bases from J, with 16 bases between. The CDR3 is 12 amino acids. This CDR3 reads CSGGGRGGEQYF. DNA of the CDR3: TGCAGCGGCGGTGGTAGGGGGGGCGAGCAGTACTTC.

The chain employs TRBV27 and TRBJ2-7; 8 nucleotides align to TRBD1. CDR3 length: 14 residues. The junction had 7 bases not matched to a gene; V was cut back by 9 bases and J by 0 bases. Germline-derived CDR1 and CDR2 are MNHEY and SMNVEV (reference sequence). This CDR3 reads CASRNRGSSYEQYF. CDR3 nucleotides: TGTGCCAGTCGAAACAGGGGGAGCTCCTACGAGCAGTACTTC.

The chain carries TRBV6-6 and TRBJ1-1; no clear D. V lost 0 bases to trimming and J lost 6 bases, with 8 bases between them. Per germline, CDR1 MNHNY and CDR2 SVGAGI (reference sequence). This CDR3 spans 13 amino acids. The DNA for the CDR3 is TGTGCCAGCAGTTACTCCGGGTACGCTGAAGCTTTCTTT. It codes for CASSYSGYAEAFF.

This clone was counted only a few times. The V gene is TRBV27, the J gene TRBJ2-5; a possible D gene is TRBD1 (6 bases). The CDR3 totals 13 residues. Germline V gene sequence: CDR1 MNHEY, CDR2 SMNVEV (reference sequence). V lost 10 bases and J 3 bases, leaving 15 bases between the germline ends. In nucleotides, the CDR3 is TGTGCCACCCATCCCGCAGGGGAAGAGACCCAGTACTTC. Translating gives CATHPAGEETQYF.

V and J are TRBV5-1 and TRBJ1-1, with 9 positions matching TRBD1. Germline lookup yields CDR1 SGHRS and CDR2 YFSETQ. V shed 4 bases and J 2 bases; nucleotides not matched to a gene: 9. The CDR3 consists of 16 residues. As DNA, the CDR3 is TGCGCCAGCAGCGACGGGGACAGGGAAGTAAACACTGAAGCTTTCTTT. Translating it yields CASSDGDREVNTEAFF.

The chain recombines TRBV5-1 with TRBJ2-1; D may be TRBD2 (5 bases). This CDR3 comprises 16 residues. Germline CDR1 and CDR2: SGHRS and YFSETQ. V shed 0 bases and J shed 2 bases, with 12 bases lying between them. The CDR3 is CASSLGSGFAYNEQFF. CDR3 bases: TGCGCCAGCAGCTTGGGGAGCGGATTCGCCTACAATGAGCAGTTCTTC.

The chain employs TRBV7-9 and TRBJ2-2; 14 nucleotides agree with TRBD2. The CDR3 length is 19 residues. Germline V gene data show CDR1 as SEHNR and CDR2 as FQNEAQ (reference sequence). V lost 5 bases and J lost 3; bases outside the gene matches: 11. CDR3 coding DNA: TGTGCCAGCAGCCCGGTGACTAGCGGGAGGGCCCTTGACACCGGGGAGCTGTTTTTT. Its protein is CASSPVTSGRALDTGELFF.

V and J are TRBV19 and TRBJ2-2; unclear D gene. V lost 5 bases and J 6 bases, leaving 13 bases between the germline ends. The CDR3 totals 14 residues. Germline V CDR1 and CDR2: LNHDA, SQIVND (reference sequence). CDR3 in DNA: TGTGCCAGTAGTTTCCTAGGTCGGGCCGGGGAGCTGTTTTTT. It yields the protein CASSFLGRAGELFF.

The rearrangement joins TRBV9 to TRBJ2-3; unclear D gene. CDR1 is SGDLS, CDR2 YYNGEE, per germline. V shed 3 bases and J shed 4 bases, with 9 bases lying between them. The CDR3 is 13 residues long. For the CDR3, the DNA is TGTGCCAGCAGCGGAGCAGGCGCAGATACGCAGTATTTT. As protein: CASSGAGADTQYF.

V and J are TRBV19 and TRBJ2-7, with 11 bases aligning to TRBD2. The CDR3 runs to 15 residues. CDR1 is LNHDA, CDR2 SQIVND, per germline (reference sequence). J gave up 4 bases and V 6 bases, and 8 bases lay outside the gene matches. For the CDR3, the DNA is TGTGCCAGTAGCGTACTAGCGGGAGTGTCTTACGAGCAGTACTTC. As protein: CASSVLAGVSYEQYF.

This clone is a singleton in its sample. The genes are TRBV5-1 and TRBJ2-1, with no clear D. The V end lost 6 bases, the J end lost 2 bases, and 6 bases lay between the germline ends. CDR3 size: 12 residues. Germline loops: CDR1 SGHRS, CDR2 YFSETQ. CDR3 residues: CASTNPYNEQFF. CDR3 nucleotides: TGCGCCAGCACTAATCCCTACAATGAGCAGTTCTTC.

V and J are TRBV7-3 and TRBJ2-2; D is ambiguous. The germline V and J ends were trimmed by 5 bases and 6 bases, with 10 bases remaining between them. This CDR3 contains 13 residues. Germline CDR1 is SGHTA and CDR2 is FQGTGA. The CDR3 reads CASSQVLAGELFF. The CDR3 DNA reads TGTGCCAGCAGCCAGGTGTTGGCCGGGGAGCTGTTTTTT.

The genes are TRBV6-5 and TRBJ2-5, with TRBD1 matching over 9 bases. Judging by the DNA end, TRBJ2-7 fits better; the J call may be wrong. Germline CDR1 MNHEY, CDR2 SVGAGI. This CDR3 has 14 amino acids. This CDR3 is CASSLGQGPYEQYF. The CDR3 bases are TGTGCCAGCAGCCTGGGACAGGGCCCCTACGAGCAGTACTTC.

V gene TRBV4-2 combines with J gene TRBJ2-1, with D possibly TRBD2 on 5 matching bases. Germline values: CDR1 LGHNA, CDR2 YNFKEQ. This CDR3 has 13 amino acids. The ends were cut back, 2 bases at V and 10 bases at J, with 12 bases in the middle. The CDR3 DNA reads TGTGCCAGCAGCCAAACTTTCGAGCGGGAGCAGTTCTTC. Amino acid sequence: CASSQTFEREQFF.

The chain employs TRBV11-1 and TRBJ1-2; TRBD1 aligns across 7 bases. The CDR3 sequence is 15 residues long. Germline V gene lookup returns CDR1 SGHAT and CDR2 FQDESV (reference sequence). With 5 bases clipped from V and 3 bases from J, the junction kept 9 bases outside the gene matches. The CDR3 DNA reads as TGTGCCAGCAGCCGGAGTGCCGGGACAGACTATGGCTACACCTTC. Amino acid sequence: CASSRSAGTDYGYTF.

This chain joins TRBV19 and TRBJ1-1; 9 nucleotides align to TRBD1. The V and J ends lost 3 bases and 5 bases, in that order; junction bases with no gene match: 10. Germline CDR1 reads LNHDA; CDR2 reads SQIVND (reference sequence). This CDR3 is built from 16 residues. CDR3 in DNA: TGTGCCAGTAGTATCGGGAACAGGGGGCTAGGGACTGAAGCTTTCTTT. It translates to CASSIGNRGLGTEAFF.

The rearrangement joins TRBV4-1 to TRBJ2-7, with TRBD2 as a possible D gene (7 bases). Between the trimmed V and J ends, which lost 0 bases and 2 bases, there was a span of 17 bases. In germline, CDR1 is MGHRA, CDR2 YSYEKL. The CDR3 consists of 17 residues. The CDR3 reads CASSQDGGGRATYEQYF. CDR3 bases: TGCGCCAGCAGCCAAGATGGGGGGGGCAGGGCCACCTACGAGCAGTACTTC.